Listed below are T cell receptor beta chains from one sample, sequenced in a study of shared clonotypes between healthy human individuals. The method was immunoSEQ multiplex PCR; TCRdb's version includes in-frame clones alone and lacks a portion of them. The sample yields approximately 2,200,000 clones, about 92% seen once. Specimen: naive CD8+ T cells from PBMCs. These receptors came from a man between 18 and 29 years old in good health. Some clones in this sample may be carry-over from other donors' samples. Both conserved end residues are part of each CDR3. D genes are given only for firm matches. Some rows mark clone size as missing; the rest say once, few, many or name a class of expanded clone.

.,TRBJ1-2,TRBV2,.,CASRVGAFAGDYGYTF,TGTGCCAGCAGGGTGGGGGCTTTTGCAGGGGACTATGGCTACACCTTC
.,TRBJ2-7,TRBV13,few,CASSFRGTLYEQYF,TGTGCCAGCAGCTTCCGGGGAACGTTATACGAGCAGTACTTC
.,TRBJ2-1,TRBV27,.,CASRGSYNEQFF,TGTGCCAGCAGAGGTTCCTACAATGAGCAGTTCTTC
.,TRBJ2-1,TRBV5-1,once,CASSLGGSYNEQFF,TGCGCCAGCAGCTTGGGCGGGTCCTACAATGAGCAGTTCTTC
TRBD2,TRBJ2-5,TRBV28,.,CASSSRLAGEWETQYF,TGTGCCAGCAGTTCCAGACTAGCGGGAGAATGGGAGACCCAGTACTTC
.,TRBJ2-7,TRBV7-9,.,CASSGGYTYEQYF,TGTGCCAGCAGTGGGGGGTACACCTACGAGCAGTACTTC
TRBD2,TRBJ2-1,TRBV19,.,CASSIDIASGNEQFF,TGTGCCAGTAGTATAGATATAGCTAGCGGTAATGAGCAGTTCTTC
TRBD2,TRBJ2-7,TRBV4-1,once,CASSQTTTSGSPYEQYF,TGCGCCAGCAGCCAGACCACGACTAGCGGGAGCCCCTACGAGCAGTACTTC
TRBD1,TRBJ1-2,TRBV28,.,CASRPTWDSYGYTF,TGTGCCAGCAGGCCCACCTGGGACAGCTATGGCTACACCTTC
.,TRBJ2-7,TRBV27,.,CASSPSPGVGGGVYEQYF,TGTGCCAGCAGTCCTTCTCCTGGAGTGGGGGGAGGCGTCTACGAGCAGTACTTC
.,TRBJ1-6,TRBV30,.,CAWDYGDSPLHF,TGTGCCTGGGACTATGGGGATTCACCCCTCCACTTT
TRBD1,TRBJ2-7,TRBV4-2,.,CASSRGQGAREQYF,TGTGCCAGCAGCCGGGGGCAGGGGGCGAGAGAGCAGTACTTC
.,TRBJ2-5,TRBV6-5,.,CASTDLGEEETQYF,TGTGCCAGCACCGACCTGGGGGAGGAGGAGACCCAGTACTTC
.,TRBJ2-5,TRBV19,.,CASSARTSAGETQYF,TGTGCCAGTAGTGCGCGCACCTCGGCGGGGGAGACCCAGTACTTC
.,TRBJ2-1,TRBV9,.,CASSHNRDSLNEQFF,TGTGCCAGCAGCCACAACCGGGACTCCCTCAATGAGCAGTTCTTC
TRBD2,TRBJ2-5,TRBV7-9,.,CASSTTGGDSETQYF,TGTGCCAGCAGCACCACTGGGGGGGATTCGGAGACCCAGTACTTC
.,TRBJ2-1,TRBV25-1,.,CASSAGRINEQFF,TGTGCCAGCAGTGCGGGACGGATCAATGAGCAGTTCTTC
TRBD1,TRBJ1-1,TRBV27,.,CASRDRGTLTEAFF,TGTGCCAGCAGGGACAGGGGTACGCTCACTGAAGCTTTCTTT
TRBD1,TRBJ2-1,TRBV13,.,CASSARDRVNEQFF,TGTGCCAGCAGCGCCCGGGACAGGGTCAATGAGCAGTTCTTC
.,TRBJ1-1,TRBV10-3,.,CAISTGHNLVGAFF,TGTGCCATCAGTACGGGACACAATCTAGTAGGAGCTTTCTTT